This T cell receptor (beta chain) originates from a study of T-cell reconstitution after alpha-beta-depleted transplantation in children. Preparation of the TCRbeta library involved a method that used unique molecular identifiers. TCRdb reprocessed the PCR reads with MiXCR, giving one entry per CDR3 protein. The data show hundreds of thousands of distinct CDR3 sequences, around 10% seen once. The CDR3 spans 13 residues. The germline gives CDR1 MNHEY, CDR2 SMNVEV (reference sequence). V was shortened by 6 bases and J by 1 base, with 9 bases between the two germline ends. This clonotype occurred many times.

The sequenced sample was peripheral blood, obtained 180 days after TCRalphabeta/CD19-depleted stem cell transplant. The sequence derives from a male patient between 2 and 15 years old who had a stem cell transplant for chronic granulomatous disease, so the T cells may come from the graft donor. The chain joins TRBV27 to TRBJ2-5; a possible D gene is TRBD2 (5 bases). The CDR3 reads CASRDFLQETQYF. The CDR3 coding sequence is TGTGCCAGCAGGGACTTCCTCCAAGAGACCCAGTACTTC.